The text below deals with one T cell receptor (beta chain). The data stem from a study of identifying expanded T cells in peripheral blood. Collection occurred without any documented infections or immune events in donors. Using immunoSEQ multiplex PCR, the repertoire was profiled, and TCRdb retains in-frame clones only, with some absent. The repertoire holds 85,000 to 100,000 clones, more than 70% seen once, with around 4.1% in the top ten. In germline, CDR1 is MNHEY, CDR2 SVGAGI. The CDR3 is 13 residues long. V shed 2 bases and J shed 5 bases, with 9 bases lying between them. The receptor was derived from a person aged 18 to 69 in good health. Sequenced: blood. This chain uses TRBV6-5 with TRBJ1-2, with D uncertain. CDR3 nucleotide sequence: TGTGCCAGCAGTTACCGGACTATGTATGGCTACACCTTC. Translated: CASSYRTMYGYTF.